This T cell receptor beta chain was captured by sequencing in a study of OX40 agonist ivuxolimab in advanced cancers. For the study at large: Patients treated during dose escalation were battling hepatocellular carcinoma, melanoma, renal cell or head and neck cancer. Patients with prior anti-PD-1, anti-PD-L1 or anti-CTLA-4 therapy were eligible; less than 50% had some.

In regard to this clone: Its antigen is currently unknown.

Findings and caveats of the study: CD4+ and CD8+ blood T cells expanded clonally by week 6 at 0.1 to 3.0 mg/kg.

Data came from immunoSEQ multiplex PCR; TCRdb stores just in-frame clones and leaves some out. The data contain 73,000 or so clones, approximately 85% of them singletons. The CDR3 loop spans 14 amino acids. Trimming took 3 bases from V and 6 from J, leaving 11 bases between them. Germline V gene sequence: CDR1 KGHSH, CDR2 LQKENI. The sample was CD4+ or CD8+ T cells sorted from blood, taken in a trial of the OX40 agonist ivuxolimab. This clonotype originated in an adult with an advanced solid tumor such as melanoma, head and neck, liver or kidney cancer. The genes are TRBV18 and TRBJ1-4; D may be TRBD1 (6 bases). The CDR3: CASSPRGYHEKLFF. In DNA, the CDR3 is TGTGCCAGCTCACCCAGGGGTTATCATGAAAAACTGTTTTTT.